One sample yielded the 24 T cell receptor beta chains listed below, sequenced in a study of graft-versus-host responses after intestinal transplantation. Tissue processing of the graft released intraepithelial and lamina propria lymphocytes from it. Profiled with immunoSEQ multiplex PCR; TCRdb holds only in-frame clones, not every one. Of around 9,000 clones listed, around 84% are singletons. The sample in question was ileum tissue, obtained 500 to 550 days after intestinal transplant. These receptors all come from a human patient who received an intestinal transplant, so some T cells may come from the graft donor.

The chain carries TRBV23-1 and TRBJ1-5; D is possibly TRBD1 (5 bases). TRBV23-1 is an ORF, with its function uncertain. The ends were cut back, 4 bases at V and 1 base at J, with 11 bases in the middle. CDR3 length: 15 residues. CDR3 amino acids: CASSPPPGSNQPQHF. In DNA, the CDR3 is TGCGCCAGCAGTCCCCCCCCAGGGAGCAATCAGCCCCAGCATTTT.

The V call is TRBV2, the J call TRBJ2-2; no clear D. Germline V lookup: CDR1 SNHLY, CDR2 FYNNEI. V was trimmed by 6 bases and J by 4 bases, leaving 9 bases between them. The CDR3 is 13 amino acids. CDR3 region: CASSRIGTGELFF. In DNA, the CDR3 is TGTGCCAGCAGCCGAATAGGCACCGGGGAGCTGTTTTTT.

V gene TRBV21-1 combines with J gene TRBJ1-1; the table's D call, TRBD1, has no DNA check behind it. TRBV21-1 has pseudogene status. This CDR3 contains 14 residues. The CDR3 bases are TGTGCCAGCAGCAAAGAAAGGACAGAGGATGAAGCTTTCTTT. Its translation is CASSKERTEDEAFF.

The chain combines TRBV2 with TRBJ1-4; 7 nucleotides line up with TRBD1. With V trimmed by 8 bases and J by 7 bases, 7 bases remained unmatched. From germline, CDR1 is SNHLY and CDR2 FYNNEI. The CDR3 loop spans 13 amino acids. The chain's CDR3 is CASSNRGSEKLFF. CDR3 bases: TGTGCCAGCTCCAACAGGGGTAGTGAAAAACTGTTTTTT. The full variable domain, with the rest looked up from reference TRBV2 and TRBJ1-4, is EPEVTQTPSHQVTQMGQEVILRCVPISNHLYFYWYRQILGQKVEFLVSFYNNEISEKSEIFDDQFSVERPDGSNFTLKIRSTKLEDSAMYFCASSNRGSEKLFFGSGTQLSVL.

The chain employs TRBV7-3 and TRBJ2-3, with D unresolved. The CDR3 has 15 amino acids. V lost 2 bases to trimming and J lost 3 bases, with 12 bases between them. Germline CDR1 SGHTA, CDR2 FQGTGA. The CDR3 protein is CASSLRGGETDTQYF. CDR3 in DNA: TGTGCCAGCAGCTTACGTGGCGGAGAGACAGATACGCAGTATTTT.

The CDR3 nucleotides read TGTGCCAGCAGCCCGAATTACGAGCAGTACTTC. Translated, it gives CASSPNYEQYF. V usage is TRBV25-1 and J usage is TRBJ2-7; D remains ambiguous. From germline, CDR1 is MGHDK and CDR2 SYGVNS. V was shortened by 6 bases and J by 4 bases, with 7 bases between the two germline ends. The CDR3 contains 11 residues.

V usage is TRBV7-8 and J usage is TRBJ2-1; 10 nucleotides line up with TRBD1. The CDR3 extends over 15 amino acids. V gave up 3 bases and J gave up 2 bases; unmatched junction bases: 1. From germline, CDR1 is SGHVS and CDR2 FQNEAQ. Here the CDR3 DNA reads TGTGCCAGCAGCTTCGGGACAGGGGCCTACAATGAGCAGTTCTTC. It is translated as CASSFGTGAYNEQFF.

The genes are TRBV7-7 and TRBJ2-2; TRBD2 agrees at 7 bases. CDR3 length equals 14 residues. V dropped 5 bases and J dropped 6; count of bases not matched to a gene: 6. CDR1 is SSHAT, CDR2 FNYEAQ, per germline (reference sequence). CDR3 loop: CASSRVRGSGELFF. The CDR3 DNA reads TGTGCCAGCAGCAGGGTGCGGGGGTCCGGGGAGCTGTTTTTT.

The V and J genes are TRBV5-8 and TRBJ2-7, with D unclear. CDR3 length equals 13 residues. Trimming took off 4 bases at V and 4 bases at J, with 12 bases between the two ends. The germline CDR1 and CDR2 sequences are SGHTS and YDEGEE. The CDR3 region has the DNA TGTGCCAGCAGCGCCGAGATAAAATACGAGCAGTACTTC. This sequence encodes CASSAEIKYEQYF.

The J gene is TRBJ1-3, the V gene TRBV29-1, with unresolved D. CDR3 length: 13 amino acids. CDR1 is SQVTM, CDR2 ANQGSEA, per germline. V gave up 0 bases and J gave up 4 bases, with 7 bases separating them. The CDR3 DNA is TGCAGCGTTGAAGATTCTAGCGGAAACACCATATATTTT. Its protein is CSVEDSSGNTIYF.

As DNA, the CDR3 is TGTGCCAGCAGTGTGCGGGAGACCTACAATGAGCAGTTCTTC. It encodes CASSVRETYNEQFF. The V gene is TRBV2, the J gene TRBJ2-1, with 7 bases aligning to TRBD2. V lost 4 bases and J lost 2; bases outside the gene matches: 2. Germline CDR1 is SNHLY and CDR2 is FYNNEI. The CDR3 is made up of 14 amino acids.

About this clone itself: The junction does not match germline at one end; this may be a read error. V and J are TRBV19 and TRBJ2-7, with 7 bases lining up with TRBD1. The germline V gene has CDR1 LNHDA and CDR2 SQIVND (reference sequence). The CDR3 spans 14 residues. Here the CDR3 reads CARSTGTERHEQYF. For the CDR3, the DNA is TGTGCCCGTAGTACGGGGACAGAACGCCACGAGCAGTACTTC.

CDR3 coding DNA: TGTGCCAGCAGCTTGGGGAGTTCAGGGGGATGGGGGACAGATACGCAGTATTTT. Translation: CASSLGSSGGWGTDTQYF. V gene TRBV4-2 combines with J gene TRBJ2-3; 7 bases are shared with TRBD1. Germline V gene data show CDR1 as LGHNA and CDR2 as YNFKEQ. Unmatched junction bases numbered 17, after V lost 5 bases and J lost 3 bases. This CDR3 is built from 18 residues.

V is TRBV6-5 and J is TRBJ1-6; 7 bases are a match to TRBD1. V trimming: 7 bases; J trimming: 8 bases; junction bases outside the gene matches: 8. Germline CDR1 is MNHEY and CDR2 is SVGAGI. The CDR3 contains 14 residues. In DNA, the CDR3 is TGTGCCAGCACCAGTACAGGGGATCATTCACCCCTCCACTTT. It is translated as CASTSTGDHSPLHF.

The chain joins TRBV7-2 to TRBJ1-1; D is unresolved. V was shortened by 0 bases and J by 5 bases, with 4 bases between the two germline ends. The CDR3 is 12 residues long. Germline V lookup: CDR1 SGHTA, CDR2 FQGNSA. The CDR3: CASSLAYTEAFF. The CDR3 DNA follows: TGTGCCAGCAGCTTAGCTTATACTGAAGCTTTCTTT.

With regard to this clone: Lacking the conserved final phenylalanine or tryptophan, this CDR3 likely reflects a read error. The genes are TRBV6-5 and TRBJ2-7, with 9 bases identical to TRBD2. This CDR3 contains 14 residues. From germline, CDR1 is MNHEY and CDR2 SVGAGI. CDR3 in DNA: TGTGCCGGCAGACACCCAGCGGGAGGAGGCGAGCAGTACTCC. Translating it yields CAGRHPAGGGEQYS.

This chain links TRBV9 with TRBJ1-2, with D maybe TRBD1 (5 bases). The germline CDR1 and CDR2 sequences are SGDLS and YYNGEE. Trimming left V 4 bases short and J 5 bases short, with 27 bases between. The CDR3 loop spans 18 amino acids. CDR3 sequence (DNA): TGTGCCAGCAGCTCGTATGGGGGTCGATTAGGGCTCCCGTATGGCTACACCTTC. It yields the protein CASSSYGGRLGLPYGYTF. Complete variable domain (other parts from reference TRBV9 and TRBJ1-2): DSGVTQTPKHLITATGQRVTLRCSPRSGDLSVYWYQQSLDQGLQFLIQYYNGEERAKGNILERFSAQQFPDLHSELNLSSLELGDSALYFCASSSYGGRLGLPYGYTFGSGTRLTVV.

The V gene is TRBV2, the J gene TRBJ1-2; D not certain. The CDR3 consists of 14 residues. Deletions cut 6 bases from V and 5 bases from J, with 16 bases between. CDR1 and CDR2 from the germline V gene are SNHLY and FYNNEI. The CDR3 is CASRAVGSGYGYTF. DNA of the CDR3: TGTGCCAGCAGGGCCGTGGGGAGCGGATATGGCTACACCTTC.

CDR3: CASAALLAGHTDTQYF. The CDR3, as DNA: TGTGCCAGCGCCGCCCTACTAGCGGGCCACACAGATACGCAGTATTTT. V and J are TRBV27 and TRBJ2-3; TRBD2 matches 9 bases. CDR3 length: 16 amino acids. CDR1 and CDR2 from the germline V gene are MNHEY and SMNVEV (reference sequence). Trimming cost V 8 bases and J 2 bases; bases outside gene matches: 11.

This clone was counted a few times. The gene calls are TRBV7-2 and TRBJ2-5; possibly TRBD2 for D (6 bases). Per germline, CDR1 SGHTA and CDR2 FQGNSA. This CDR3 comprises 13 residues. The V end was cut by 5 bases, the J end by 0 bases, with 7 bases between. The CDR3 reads CASSAGYQETQYF. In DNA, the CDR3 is TGTGCCAGCAGCGCGGGGTACCAAGAGACCCAGTACTTC.

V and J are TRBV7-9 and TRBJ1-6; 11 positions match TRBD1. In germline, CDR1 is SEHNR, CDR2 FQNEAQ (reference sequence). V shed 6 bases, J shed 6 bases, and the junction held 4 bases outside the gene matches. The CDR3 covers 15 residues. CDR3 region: CASRPGTGGNSPLHF. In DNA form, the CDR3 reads TGTGCCAGCAGGCCCGGGACAGGGGGTAATTCACCCCTCCACTTT.

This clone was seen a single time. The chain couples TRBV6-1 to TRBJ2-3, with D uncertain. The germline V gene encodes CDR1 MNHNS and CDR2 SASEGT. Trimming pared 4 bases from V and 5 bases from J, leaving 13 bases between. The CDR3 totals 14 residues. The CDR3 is CASSGVWVLDTQYF. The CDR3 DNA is TGTGCCAGCAGTGGGGTTTGGGTACTAGATACGCAGTATTTT.

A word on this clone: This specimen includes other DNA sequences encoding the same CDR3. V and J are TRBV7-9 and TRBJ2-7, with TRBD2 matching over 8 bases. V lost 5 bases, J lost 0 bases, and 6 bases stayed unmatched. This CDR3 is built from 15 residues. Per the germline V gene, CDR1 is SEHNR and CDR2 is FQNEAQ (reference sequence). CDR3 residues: CASSLARGVSYEQYF. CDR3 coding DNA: TGTGCCAGCAGCCTCGCGCGGGGGGTCTCCTACGAGCAGTACTTC. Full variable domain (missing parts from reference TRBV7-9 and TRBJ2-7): DTGVSQNPRHKITKRGQNVTFRCDPISEHNRLYWYRQTLGQGPEFLTYFQNEAQLEKSRLLSDRFSAERPKGSFSTLEIQRTEQGDSAMYLCASSLARGVSYEQYFGPGTRLTVT.

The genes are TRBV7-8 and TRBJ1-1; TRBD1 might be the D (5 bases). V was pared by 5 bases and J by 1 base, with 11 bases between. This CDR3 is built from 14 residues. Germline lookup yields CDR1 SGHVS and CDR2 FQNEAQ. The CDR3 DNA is TGTGCCAGCAGCGTAGGACACGGGAACACTGAAGCTTTCTTT. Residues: CASSVGHGNTEAFF.